Presented here are 12 T cell receptor beta chains from one specimen sequenced in a study of T cells in Graves' hyperthyroidism and ophthalmopathy. Amplified regions were TCR beta CDR3 sequences from RNA transcripts. HTBI primers were the set used in a first-round RT-PCR of the TCR CDR3. Via MiXCR, TCRdb re-called the multiplex PCR reads, giving one row per CDR3 protein. The repertoire includes about 600,000 distinct CDR3 sequences, 13% to 15% of them detected once, and around 12% sits in the top ten. The sample comprised blood. These receptors all come from a woman aged 50 to 65 with Graves' ophthalmopathy.

This clonotype was recorded at least ten times. The chain uses TRBV27 and TRBJ1-1; no clear D gene. There are 14 residues in the CDR3. Germline lookup yields CDR1 MNHEY and CDR2 SMNVEV (reference sequence). Trimming shortened V by 7 bases and J by 0 bases, and 12 bases separated the two germline ends. CDR3 amino acids: CASIISWMNTEAFF. In nucleotides, the CDR3 is TGTGCCAGCATCATAAGCTGGATGAACACTGAAGCTTTCTTT.

The sample holds a few counts of this clonotype. The chain links TRBV10-3 to TRBJ2-2; TRBD1 matches 9 bases. The CDR3 spans 17 residues. The germline V gene has CDR1 ENHRY and CDR2 SYGVKD. V lost 2 bases and J lost 7; bases outside the gene matches: 11. The CDR3 DNA follows: TGTGCCATCAGTGAGCCCATGGGGACAGGGAAGATCGGGGAGCTGTTTTTT. Translated: CAISEPMGTGKIGELFF.

This clonotype was detected many times. This chain joins TRBV29-1 and TRBJ1-1, with a tentative D call TRBD1 (6 bases). Germline V gene data show CDR1 as SQVTM and CDR2 as ANQGSEA. The CDR3 runs 13 residues. The V gene lost 3 bases and the J gene lost 0 bases, with 8 bases spanning the gap. The CDR3 coding sequence is TGCAGCGTTGAGAGGACAGTGAACACTGAAGCTTTCTTT. Translated, it gives CSVERTVNTEAFF.

In its sample, this clonotype was seen many times. The V call is TRBV20-1, the J call TRBJ2-7, with 9 bases identical to TRBD2. The trim removed 1 base at V and 4 bases at J, leaving 5 bases unmatched. The CDR3 spans 14 residues. Germline CDR1 and CDR2: DFQATT and SNEGSKA (reference sequence). In nucleotides, the CDR3 is TGCAGTGCTAGAGGCATTAGCGGGAGTTACGAGCAGTACTTC. Translated: CSARGISGSYEQYF.

This clonotype was observed a handful of times. The chain carries TRBV19 and TRBJ2-1; unclear D gene. The CDR3 consists of 12 residues. CDR1 is LNHDA, CDR2 SQIVND, per germline (reference sequence). Trimming stripped 6 bases from V and 4 bases from J, with 7 bases between. This chain's CDR3 is CASSNLYNEQFF. Here the CDR3 DNA reads TGTGCCAGTAGCAATCTTTACAATGAGCAGTTCTTC.

In this sample, this clonotype turned up many times. The V call is TRBV7-3, the J call TRBJ2-1; 9 nucleotides match TRBD1. Per the germline V gene, CDR1 is SGHTA and CDR2 is FQGTGA. The V and J ends lost 5 bases and 1 base, in that order; junction bases with no gene match: 15. This CDR3 contains 19 residues. In nucleotides, the CDR3 is TGTGCCAGCAGCCTCAGGGGGACAGGGTCTTTCGGATCCTACAATGAGCAGTTCTTC. Encoded protein: CASSLRGTGSFGSYNEQFF.

This clonotype was recorded many times. V is TRBV10-3 and J is TRBJ2-4, with 7 bases aligning to TRBD2. Germline assignment: CDR1 ENHRY and CDR2 SYGVKD. Losses at the gene ends were 6 bases for V and 1 base for J; bases not matched to a gene: 15. The CDR3 sequence is 18 residues long. The CDR3 bases are TGTGCCATCAGCCCCGGGGCTAGCGGAGGGGAGGCCAAAAACATTCAGTACTTC. It specifies CAISPGASGGEAKNIQYF.

The sample holds many counts of this clonotype. The chain employs TRBV3-1 and TRBJ2-1; unclear D gene. The V end lost 1 base, the J end lost 2 bases, and 15 bases lay between the germline ends. CDR1 and CDR2 from the germline V gene are LGHDT and YNNKEL (reference sequence). This CDR3 comprises 17 residues. The CDR3, as DNA: TGTGCCAGCAGCCAAGGGTATAGGACGCAGACCTACAATGAGCAGTTCTTC. Its translation is CASSQGYRTQTYNEQFF.

This clonotype was found many times. The chain uses TRBV11-2 and TRBJ2-1; possibly TRBD1 for D (5 bases). Per germline, CDR1 SGHAT and CDR2 FQNNGV. Trimming cost V 1 base and J 1 base, with 11 bases left between them. CDR3 length: 16 amino acids. In DNA form, the CDR3 reads TGTGCCAGCAGCTTAGTTGGGGCAGGGTCCTACAATGAGCAGTTCTTC. It encodes CASSLVGAGSYNEQFF. The variable domain in full, with the rest retrieved from reference TRBV11-2 and TRBJ2-1, is EAGVAQSPRYKIIEKRQSVAFWCNPISGHATLYWYQQILGQGPKLLIQFQNNGVVDDSQLPKDRFSAERLKGVDSTLKIQPAKLEDSAVYLCASSLVGAGSYNEQFFGPGTRLTVL.

This clonotype has just a few counts. CDR3 DNA sequence: TGTGCCAGCAGTGTCGGGGAAGGGGATACGCAGTATTTT. This encodes CASSVGEGDTQYF. The genes are TRBV2 and TRBJ2-3; perhaps TRBD2 as D (5 bases). The CDR3 runs 13 residues. CDR1 is SNHLY, CDR2 FYNNEI, per germline. V was cut by 4 bases and J by 6 bases, with 11 bases left in between.

This clonotype was seen a few times. The CDR3 protein is CATSDTNTYEQYF. CDR3 nucleotides: TGTGCCACCAGTGACACTAACACCTACGAGCAGTACTTC. V usage is TRBV24-1 and J usage is TRBJ2-7; D gene uncertain. The V gene lost 4 bases and the J gene lost 2 bases, with 8 bases spanning the gap. CDR1 KGHDR and CDR2 SFDVKD come from the germline V gene. The CDR3 has 13 residues.

This clonotype was detected ten times or more. The chain combines TRBV18 with TRBJ2-1; 9 nucleotides align to TRBD1. With 2 bases clipped from V and 7 bases from J, the junction kept 9 bases outside the gene matches. In germline, CDR1 is KGHSH, CDR2 LQKENI. The CDR3 loop spans 16 amino acids. CDR3 sequence reads: CASSPSPGQGGNEQFF. The CDR3 coding sequence is TGTGCCAGCTCACCATCCCCGGGACAGGGAGGGAATGAGCAGTTCTTC.